The clone carrying this T cell receptor delta chain was counted a few times. Its antigen is unknown. The CDR3 consists of 15 residues. The germline V and J ends were trimmed by 6 bases and 0 bases, with 14 bases remaining between them. Germline values: CDR1 TSWWSYY, CDR2 QGS. This entry belongs to a study of Vδ1+ human thymocytes. Broader study findings: In the thymus, TRG and TRD repertoires looked highly polyclonal with Gaussian CDR3 lengths.

Purity of the sorted Vdelta1+ thymocytes ranged from 98% to 99.6%. Sequences come from RNA converted to cDNA by reverse transcription. Pooled V-gene forward primers with one constant-region reverse primer generated the CDR3 amplicons by multiplex PCR. TCRdb reanalyzed the multiplex PCR reads using CATT. This table has about 25,000 delta-chain clones, about 31% appearing once. The sequence was collected from a boy younger than two who had congenital heart surgery. V usage is TRDV1 and J usage is TRDJ1; D is possibly TRDD3 (5 bases). The sample taken for sequencing was Vdelta1+ gamma-delta thymocytes from the thymus. Subset of the sample: FACS-sorted CD3+ TCRalphabeta- TCRVdelta1+ TCRVdelta2- thymocytes. The CDR3 DNA sequence: TGTGCTCTTGGTGTGGGGAGGGTTGACACCGATAAACTCATCTTT. It specifies CALGVGRVDTDKLIF.